Below, 13 T cell receptor beta chains from the same sample are listed, as sequenced in a study of T-cell memory formation after mild COVID-19. From the 5' RACE reads, TCRdb called clonotypes with MiXCR, one entry per CDR3 protein. The data contain 100,000 to 150,000 distinct CDR3 sequences, about 6% of them singletons. Sequencing was done on a sample of PBMCs or a T cell subset sorted from them (not recorded which). All receptors derive from an adult woman who had mild COVID-19 (a few samples of this study predate the infection). Cell type and time point are not known.

CDR3 in amino acids: CASSYSAASYEQYF. CDR3 DNA sequence: TGTGCCAGCAGTTACTCGGCAGCATCCTACGAGCAGTACTTC. This sequence joins TRBV6-5 and TRBJ2-7; D is undetermined. V shed 0 bases and J shed 1 base, with 7 bases lying between them. Germline V gene sequence: CDR1 MNHEY, CDR2 SVGAGI. The CDR3 length is 14 residues.

The V and J genes are TRBV2 and TRBJ1-5; no clear D. V was cut by 8 bases and J by 0 bases, with 11 bases left in between. Germline V gene data show CDR1 as SNHLY and CDR2 as FYNNEI. This CDR3 is 14 amino acids long. CDR3 residues: CASARLNSNQPQHF. CDR3 nucleotide sequence: TGTGCCAGCGCCAGACTGAATAGCAATCAGCCCCAGCATTTT.

In its sample, this clonotype was seen many times. This sequence joins TRBV12-3 or TRBV12-4 and TRBJ2-7, with 7 bases aligning to TRBD2. The CDR3 extends over 16 amino acids. J was trimmed by 5 bases and V by 5 bases; bases with no gene match: 15. CDR3 loop: CASSDSYRDYINEQYF. In DNA, the CDR3 is TGTGCCAGCAGTGACAGTTACCGGGACTATATAAACGAGCAGTACTTC.

This clonotype was seen only a few times. The chain joins TRBV21-1 to TRBJ1-5; TRBD1 was called by the table and not checked on the DNA. TRBV21-1 is assigned pseudogene status. The length of the CDR3 is 17 residues. The CDR3 DNA is TGTGCCAGCAGCCCTAAGATTTCGGCGGGGGGCAATCAGCCCCAGCATTTT. This translates into CASSPKISAGGNQPQHF.

This clonotype was seen a handful of times. The chain carries TRBV18 and TRBJ2-5; D remains ambiguous. In germline, CDR1 is KGHSH, CDR2 LQKENI. V lost 3 bases, J lost 5 bases, and 4 bases lay in between. The CDR3 spans 11 residues. CDR3 sequence (DNA): TGTGCCAGCTCACCGTGGGAGACCCAGTACTTC. This encodes CASSPWETQYF.

This clonotype was found many times. The CDR3 loop is CAWSRDTMNTEAFF. CDR3 nucleotide sequence: TGTGCCTGGAGTCGGGACACCATGAACACTGAAGCTTTCTTT. V is TRBV30 and J is TRBJ1-1; perhaps TRBD1 as D (6 bases). V was pared by 2 bases and J by 0 bases, with 10 bases between. Germline CDR1 reads GTSNPN; CDR2 reads SVGIG (reference sequence). There are 14 residues in the CDR3.

This clonotype was detected only a few times. The chain uses TRBV12-3 or TRBV12-4 and TRBJ1-1, with 8 bases aligning to TRBD1. The CDR3 is 16 residues long. Trimming at V came to 5 bases and at J to 4 bases, leaving 12 bases not matched to a gene. The CDR3 sequence: CASSDTGQGLRTEAFF. For the CDR3, the DNA is TGTGCCAGCAGTGATACAGGACAGGGATTACGCACTGAAGCTTTCTTT.

This clonotype was observed many times. This sequence joins TRBV6-2 or TRBV6-3 and TRBJ2-3; D is uncertain. CDR3 length: 13 residues. Germline CDR1 reads MNHEY; CDR2 reads SVGEGT. V was clipped by 8 bases and J by 5 bases, with 14 bases between them. The CDR3 bases are TGTGCCAGCCGGCCCCCCTGGGTAGATACGCAGTATTTT. Its protein product is CASRPPWVDTQYF.

This clonotype was seen more than once but under ten times. This may be a read error: a much more frequent sequence differs by one nucleotide. The chain recombines TRBV7-9 with TRBJ2-3; possibly TRBD2 for D (5 bases). CDR1 and CDR2 (germline): SEHNR, FQNEAQ (reference sequence). The CDR3 is 16 residues long. The V and J ends lost 5 bases and 0 bases respectively, with 15 bases between them. CDR3 sequence: CASSPGSFSSTDTQYF. As DNA, the CDR3 is TGTGCCAGCAGCCCGGGGTCCTTTTCTAGCACAGATACGCAGTATTTT.

This clonotype was found a few times. The V call is TRBV20-1, the J call TRBJ1-1, with no clear D. Deletions cut 1 base from V and 9 bases from J, with 9 bases between. This CDR3 contains 11 residues. The germline V gene encodes CDR1 DFQATT and CDR2 SNEGSKA (reference sequence). The CDR3 DNA reads TGCAGTGCTAGAGTGGTGGAGCAAGCTTTCTTT. The encoded protein is CSARVVEQAFF.

Only a few counts were recorded for this clonotype. This chain connects TRBV12-3 or TRBV12-4 to TRBJ1-6, with D uncertain. The length of the CDR3 is 14 residues. V lost 2 bases and J 7 bases, leaving 9 bases between the germline ends. The CDR3 region is CASSLSDSNSPLHF. In DNA form, the CDR3 reads TGTGCCAGCAGTTTATCAGACTCAAATTCACCCCTCCACTTT.

This clonotype occurred many times. The chain uses TRBV12-3 or TRBV12-4 and TRBJ2-3; D gene ambiguous. The CDR3 contains 14 residues. The V and J ends lost 2 bases and 0 bases respectively, with 6 bases between them. For the CDR3, the DNA is TGTGCCAGCAGTTTATCGCATAGCACAGATACGCAGTATTTT. Encoded protein: CASSLSHSTDTQYF.

This clonotype came up many times. The J gene is TRBJ2-2, the V gene TRBV7-9; D possibly corresponds to TRBD1 (5 bases). Between the trimmed V and J ends, which lost 2 bases and 0 bases, there was a span of 7 bases. Germline V gene data show CDR1 as SEHNR and CDR2 as FQNEAQ (reference sequence). This CDR3 has 15 amino acids. CDR3: CASSLRGTNTGELFF. CDR3 bases: TGTGCCAGCAGCTTAAGGGGAACGAACACCGGGGAGCTGTTTTTT.